This T cell receptor beta chain was identified during a study of T cell changes during pregnancy in multiple sclerosis. Libraries were prepared by immunoSEQ multiplex PCR; TCRdb keeps only in-frame clonotypes and omits some of them. The repertoire holds 70,000 to 95,000 clones, approximately 91% seen once, with approximately 1.9% in the top ten. CDR1 SGHRS and CDR2 YFSETQ come from the germline V gene. V was pared by 0 bases and J by 3 bases, with 10 bases between. This CDR3 spans 15 amino acids. The material was peripheral blood, obtained before pregnancy. The chain is built from TRBV5-1 and TRBJ1-5, with D unresolved. This TCR came from a female donor with multiple sclerosis, enrolled in a pregnancy study. This CDR3 is CASSLGAGPNQPQHF. The CDR3 DNA is TGCGCCAGCAGCTTGGGGGCGGGTCCCAATCAGCCCCAGCATTTT.